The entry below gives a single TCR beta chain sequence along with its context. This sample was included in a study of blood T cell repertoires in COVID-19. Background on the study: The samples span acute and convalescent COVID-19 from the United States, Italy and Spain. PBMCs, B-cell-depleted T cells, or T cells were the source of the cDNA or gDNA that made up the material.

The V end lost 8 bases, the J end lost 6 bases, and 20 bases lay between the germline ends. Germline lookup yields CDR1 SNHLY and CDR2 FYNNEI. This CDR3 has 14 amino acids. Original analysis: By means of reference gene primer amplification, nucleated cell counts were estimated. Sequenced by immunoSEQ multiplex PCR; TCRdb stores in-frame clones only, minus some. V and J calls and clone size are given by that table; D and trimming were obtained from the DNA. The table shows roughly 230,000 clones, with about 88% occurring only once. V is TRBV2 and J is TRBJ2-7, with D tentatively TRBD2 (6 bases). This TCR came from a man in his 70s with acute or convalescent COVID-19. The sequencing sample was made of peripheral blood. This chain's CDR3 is CASGPRRDRAEQYF. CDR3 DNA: TGTGCCAGCGGCCCGCGGAGGGATAGGGCCGAGCAGTACTTC.